These T cell receptor beta chains were read from a single sample in a study of cytomegalovirus exposure and HLA in healthy donors. Sequencing was performed with immunoSEQ multiplex PCR; in TCRdb, only in-frame clones are kept and a portion is missing. The sample has about 190,000 clones; about three quarters are singletons. Sequenced input: PBMCs. The receptors were gathered from a woman between 40 and 50 years old in good health and CMV-seronegative. Each CDR3 is given with its conserved first and last residue. Fields, in order: V gene, D gene, CDR3 length, CDR3 protein. D genes are given only for firm matches.

TRBV19 NA 14 CASSQSSVDQPQHF
TRBV28 NA 15 CASSLRGTGANVLTF
TRBV30 TRBD2 14 CAWSGTSVINEQFF
TRBV29-1 NA 14 CSVAPRTTNEKLFF
TRBV13 NA 17 CASSLRRKEGVQETQYF
TRBV9 NA 15 CASSVSQGLTDTQYF
TRBV11-2 TRBD2 17 CASSLGGTSGTYNEQFF
TRBV5-4 TRBD1 16 CASSTRTGGNTGELFF
TRBV10-3 NA 14 CAISEGLAMNEQYF
TRBV27 TRBD1 15 CASRGLGQGDEKLFF
TRBV25-1 NA 15 CASSELGGSWETQYF
TRBV7-2 TRBD1 15 CASSSGQGGDTEAFF
TRBV7-9 NA 14 CSSSARQAGETQYF
TRBV29-1 TRBD1 13 CSVNTGGVSEQYF
TRBV5-1 NA 15 CASSLGEGGLYGYTF
TRBV18 NA 13 CASSPRLVDEQFF
TRBV11-3 NA 14 CASRGAESTDTQYF
TRBV10-3 TRBD1 16 CAIREADRGLSGELFF
TRBV11-1 NA 16 CASSLRSRAYYNEQFF
TRBV9 NA 12 CASNRVNTEAFF
TRBV30 NA 15 CAWSPHRASTDTQYF
TRBV29-1 NA 13 CSVLDSNTGELFF
TRBV5-1 NA 14 CASSLASNKNAQYF
TRBV5-4 TRBD2 16 CASSARGSPREETQYF
TRBV6-1 NA 15 CASSEAGRGNMRQYF
TRBV30 TRBD1 14 CAWSVGTGAYEQYF
TRBV6-5 NA 13 CASRWSATGEAFF
TRBV2 NA 17 CASRGGSLSNSGNTIYF
TRBV30 NA 12 CAWSGLSYEQYF
TRBV5-6 TRBD2 12 CASSPGLAEQFF
TRBV19 NA 15 CASSILDLGGTEAFF
TRBV5-6 TRBD2 17 CASSKGLAGGPYNEQFF
TRBV10-2 TRBD1 15 CASSDRGRNTGELFF
TRBV6-5 NA 13 CASNRNRFTEAFF
TRBV7-7 NA 13 CASSLESGNEQFF
TRBV19 TRBD1 15 CASSIDRGRAYGYTF
TRBV9 TRBD2 16 CASSVVSSGRINEQYF
TRBV7-2 NA 15 CASSLGTSSYNEQFF
TRBV19 TRBD1 14 CASTRGTGDTEAFF
TRBV29-1 TRBD1 14 CSVTGQANTGELFF
TRBV6-5 TRBD1 14 CASSSGQQNTEAFF
TRBV7-2 NA 13 CASSLRELDTQYF
TRBV4-3 NA 15 CASSHYPYFNTEAFF
TRBV6-1 NA 13 CASSLEGQETQYF
TRBV21-1 NA 17 CASSPNSRRDRGNTIYF
TRBV2 NA 12 CASSTEFYGYTF
TRBV5-1 TRBD2 14 CASRGGGRAGEQYF
TRBV5-4 TRBD2 14 CASSQAGDTDTQYF
TRBV5-6 NA 14 CASSWLRDNGPQHF
TRBV19 NA 14 CASNPGLFTDTQYF
TRBV7-2 TRBD1 16 CASSLIGGVFYEKLFF
TRBV28 TRBD2 15 CASSGSGRAYNEQFF
TRBV6-5 NA 11 CASSVDQPQHF
TRBV29-1 TRBD2 13 CSTGGDGGNIQYF
TRBV18 NA 14 CASSLAGMNTEAFF